The present entry profiles one T cell receptor (beta chain) with its context. In its sample, this clonotype was seen a few times. What this receptor recognizes is not known. No base qualities exist here, and no much larger clone lies one base off it. The library was produced with PCR. DNA from cultured CD4+ T cells underwent TCR sequencing with the Oncomine TCR Beta short-read assay at the Johns Hopkins FTIC core. The QIAamp micro DNA kit was used to extract genomic DNA from the cultured CD4+ T cells. Oncomine TCR Beta libraries made from cultured CD4+ T cells were pooled using unique dual indexes and sequenced on an Illumina iSeq 100. The original methods were these. Non-productive sequences were removed, and CDR3s that did not start with C, did not end with F or W, or were shorter than 7 amino acids were discarded. The MANAFEST web application was used to identify antigen-specific clonotypes by comparing peptide-stimulated wells against reference wells and other culture wells. An FDR below 0.05, an odds ratio above 5, and a productive frequency above 0.1% in at least two of three replicate wells were required for clones to be considered positive. Cross-reactive clonotypes were defined as significantly expanded in both SARS-CoV-2 spike wells and at least one common cold coronavirus spike condition. Levenshtein distances (stringdist) and unrooted phylogenetic trees (ape) in R version 3.6.1 were used to assess CDR3 homology. Using fastp trimming at Q25 and MiXCR clonotype assembly, TCRdb reanalyzed the public sequencing data and kept in-frame beta chains. For every CDR3 protein sequence, its rows merge into one entry that carries the most common genes and DNA. V and J calls and clone size were set by TCRdb, not the authors. This sample has under 30,000 distinct CDR3 sequences in its table, and roughly a third of those were observed once. Of the sample, 3% to 4% is held by the ten largest clones.

These data come from a study of vaccination and CD4 T cells after COVID-19 (dated by TCRdb to 2021 to 2024). Notes on the research overall: SARS-CoV-2 positivity had been established in the convalescent patients by nasal swab PCR, and mild disease was recorded in roughly ten of these patients and severe disease in one. Three convalescent patients were sampled both early after vaccination (day 14) and late after vaccination (days 161 to 241). The spike-specific CD4+ TCR repertoire was compared before and after mRNA vaccination in approximately ten COVID-19 convalescent patients and 4 infection-naive healthy vaccine recipients. The convalescent cohort included six males and four females, with two Hispanic individuals, seven Caucasians, two Asians and one multiracial person. Each participant got two doses of either the Pfizer-BioNTech BNT162b2 vaccine (n=8) or the Moderna mRNA-1273 vaccine (n=2). For stimulating the cultures, overlapping spike peptide pools were used, derived from SARS-CoV-2 as well as from the common cold coronaviruses HCoV-NL63, HCoV-OC43 and HCoV-229E. Post-vaccine blood samples were collected a median of about 69 days after the second vaccine dose, ranging from roughly 12 to 241 days. Control cultures received a CEFX viral epitope pool as the positive control, an HIV-1 Nef peptide pool as the negative control, or no peptide. Post-COVID blood samples from convalescent patients were collected a median of approximately 100 days after diagnosis, with a range of roughly 30 to 170 days. What the research found in general, with its limitations: The median count of SARS-CoV-2-reactive clonotypes went up from around 21 after infection to around 38 after vaccination, although the change was not significant. In convalescent patients, a median about 84% of post-vaccine SARS-CoV-2-reactive clones were detected only after vaccination, and vaccine-specific priming was suggested by this finding. Nearly all vaccine-specific clones in convalescent patients (304 of 307) were mono-reactive for SARS-CoV-2 spike rather than cross-reactive with common cold coronaviruses. The number of convalescent patients in the study was relatively small, and the study did not examine early timepoints following natural infection.

The germline V gene specifies MDHEN as CDR1 and SYDVKM as CDR2. The CDR3 sequence holds 12 residues, the cysteine and phenylalanine included. The sequence is cut down to CDR3 DNA, 36 bases in frame from base 1. V lost 2 bases and J lost 3 bases; the stretch between them is 3 bases long. The meaning of the sample's time point label: late sampling 161 to 241 days after vaccination in three convalescent patients. The treatment or condition tag for this specimen amounts to: roughly nine-day PBMC culture with coronavirus spike peptide pools or control peptides (ViraFEST assay). The ViraFEST assay, used in the study, expanded antigen-specific T cells with peptide pools and then identified the expanded clonotypes through TCR sequencing. The positive SARS-CoV-2 PCR tests of the convalescent patients were dated from March to December 2020, before the Alpha, Beta and Delta variants emerged in the United States. Each well held two million PBMCs cultured with around 10 ug/ml peptide pools in IMDM containing around 4.5% human AB serum and roughly 9.3 IU/ml IL-2. Half of the culture medium was replaced with fresh IL-2-containing medium on days 3 and 7. After 9 to 10 days of culture, CD4+ T cells were isolated by negative selection using the EasySep CD4+ T cell isolation kit. Ficoll-Paque Plus gradient centrifugation was used to isolate PBMCs from whole blood, and the isolated PBMCs were then either used fresh or cryopreserved at -140C. In general, triplicate wells were set up for every culture condition.

This sequence uses TRBV28 and TRBJ2-3, with the D segment identity uncertain. The sample consisted of CD4+ T cells from blood, cultured in vitro, taken about 7 months after SARS-CoV-2 vaccination. This TCR came from a human donor who had recovered from COVID-19. Here the CDR3 is given as CASSLGTDTQYF. The bases read TGTGCCAGCAGTTTAGGTACAGATACGCAGTATTTT.